Listed below are T cell receptor beta chains from one sample, sequenced in a study of shared clonotypes between healthy human individuals. The repertoire was sequenced with immunoSEQ multiplex PCR; TCRdb's copy has only in-frame clones and lacks some. In the table there are around 2.3 million clones, approximately 94% of which are singletons. The sample was naive CD4+ T cells sorted from blood. All receptors derive from a man in his late teens or twenties in good health. Each CDR3 is given with its conserved first and last residue. The D gene is left open where the match is weak. The size field is filled for only some rows; it gives once, few, many or a size class.

TRBJ2-7 | NA | TRBV5-4 | TRBD1 | CASSLGGQGRVYEQYF | TGTGCCAGCAGCTTGGGGGGACAGGGGCGGGTCTACGAGCAGTACTTC
TRBJ1-5 | few | TRBV7-2 | NA | CASSLLGSNQPQHF | TGTGCCAGCAGCTTACTGGGCAGCAATCAGCCCCAGCATTTT
TRBJ2-6 | once | TRBV30 | NA | CAQSRANVLTF | TGTGCCCAGTCGAGAGCCAACGTCCTGACTTTC
TRBJ1-6 | NA | TRBV6-6 | NA | CAAQPGVSYNSPLHF | TGTGCCGCCCAGCCGGGGGTCTCCTATAATTCACCCCTCCACTTT
TRBJ2-5 | NA | TRBV30 | NA | CAWSRGAGTQYF | TGTGCCTGGAGTCGGGGGGCCGGGACCCAGTACTTC
TRBJ2-7 | NA | TRBV6-1 | NA | CASSSRGPYEQYF | TGTGCCAGCAGCTCCCGGGGCCCCTACGAGCAGTACTTC
TRBJ2-5 | NA | TRBV7-8 | NA | CASSLEFTQETQYF | TGTGCCAGCAGCTTAGAGTTTACACAAGAGACCCAGTACTTC
TRBJ2-7 | NA | TRBV6-1 | TRBD2 | CASSHPGGPSYEQYF | TGTGCCAGCAGTCATCCGGGAGGGCCTTCCTACGAGCAGTACTTC
TRBJ2-7 | NA | TRBV7-8 | TRBD2 | CASSLAGTRESEQYF | TGTGCCAGCAGCTTAGCAGGGACTAGGGAGTCCGAGCAGTACTTC
TRBJ2-7 | NA | TRBV6-1 | TRBD1 | CASKSTGGAYEQYF | TGTGCCAGCAAATCGACAGGGGGCGCCTACGAGCAGTACTTC
TRBJ1-6 | NA | TRBV9 | NA | CASSVSDSPYSPLHF | TGTGCCAGCAGCGTAAGTGACAGTCCTTATTCACCCCTCCACTTT
TRBJ2-1 | once | TRBV28 | NA | CASSLAGAPYNEQFF | TGTGCCAGCAGTTTAGCAGGGGCCCCCTACAATGAGCAGTTCTTC
TRBJ1-1 | NA | TRBV6-5 | NA | CASRRKEGRAFF | TGTGCCAGCAGGAGGAAGGAGGGGAGAGCTTTCTTT
TRBJ2-7 | NA | TRBV6-5 | NA | CASSRSRAYEQYF | TGTGCCAGCAGCCGCTCTAGGGCCTACGAGCAGTACTTC
TRBJ1-6 | NA | TRBV25-1 | NA | CASTTGLYSPLHF | TGTGCCAGCACGACAGGCCTTTATTCACCCCTCCACTTT
TRBJ2-1 | NA | TRBV5-1 | NA | CASSLGTAPYNEQFF | TGCGCCAGCAGCTTGGGGACCGCGCCTTACAATGAGCAGTTCTTC
TRBJ2-7 | NA | TRBV5-1 | TRBD1 | CASSFTSGTGFYEQYF | TGCGCCAGCAGCTTCACTTCCGGGACAGGGTTCTACGAGCAGTACTTC